This T cell receptor beta chain was recovered during a study of blood T cell repertoires in COVID-19. On the study more broadly: Whether acute or convalescent, the COVID-19 samples came from the United States, Italy and Spain.

Original processing methods: Nucleated cell counts were estimated from reference gene primer amplification. Profiling relied on immunoSEQ multiplex PCR, and the TCRdb table lists in-frame clones only, not all of them. That table supplies the V and J calls and clone size; D and trimming were determined from the DNA. The sample has approximately 320,000 clones; roughly nine tenths are singletons. Donors were grouped by their self-reported clinical history. This receptor was obtained from a man aged 55 to 70 who had recovered from COVID-19. Sequencing was performed on PBMCs or T cells enriched from blood (not recorded which).

The CDR3 DNA reads TGTGCCAGCAGCCAAGGGAAAGCGGGAGTAGGGGATGAGCAGTTCTTC. Protein sequence: CASSQGKAGVGDEQFF. The rearrangement links TRBV4-2 to TRBJ2-1; TRBD2 aligns across 8 bases. This CDR3 contains 16 residues. With V trimmed by 1 base and J by 8 bases, 10 bases remained unmatched. Germline lookup yields CDR1 LGHNA and CDR2 YNFKEQ.